This entry concerns a single TCR beta chain. The protocol was immunoSEQ multiplex PCR, while the TCRdb copy is restricted to in-frame clones and leaves out a portion. The repertoire holds around 82,000 clones, with about 88% as singletons. Trimming at V came to 5 bases and at J to 3 bases, leaving 6 bases not matched to a gene. Germline CDR1 is MNHEY and CDR2 is SVGAGI. The CDR3 is 15 amino acids. The sample comes from a study of OX40 agonist ivuxolimab in advanced cancers. The sequenced sample was CD4+ or CD8+ T cells sorted from blood, obtained in a trial of the OX40 agonist ivuxolimab. This chain connects TRBV6-5 to TRBJ2-7; 11 bases map to TRBD2. The receptor was isolated from an adult with an advanced solid tumor such as melanoma, head and neck, liver or kidney cancer. CDR3 nucleotide sequence: TGTGCCAGCAGTACCCTAGCGGGAGGCCTCTACGAGCAGTACTTC. Its translation: CASSTLAGGLYEQYF.